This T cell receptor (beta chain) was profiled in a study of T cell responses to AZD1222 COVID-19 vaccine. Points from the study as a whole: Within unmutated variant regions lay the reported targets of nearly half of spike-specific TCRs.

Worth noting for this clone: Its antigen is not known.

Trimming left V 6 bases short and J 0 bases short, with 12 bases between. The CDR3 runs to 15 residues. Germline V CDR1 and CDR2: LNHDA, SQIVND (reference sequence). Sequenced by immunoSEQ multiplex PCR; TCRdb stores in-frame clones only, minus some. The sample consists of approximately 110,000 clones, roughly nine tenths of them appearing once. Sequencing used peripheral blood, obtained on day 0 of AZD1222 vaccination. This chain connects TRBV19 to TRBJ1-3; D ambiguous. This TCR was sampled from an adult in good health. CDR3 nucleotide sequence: TGTGCCAGTAGCCCGGCCGGGGACTCTGGAAACACCATATATTTT. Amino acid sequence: CASSPAGDSGNTIYF.